These 32 T cell receptor beta chains were all obtained from the same sample, sequenced in a study of blood T cells in healthy people across ages. Sample-barcoded 5' priming and a J-beta primer mix drove a second PCR of 7 to 11 cycles. A single record per CDR3 protein comes from TCRdb applying MiXCR to the 5' RACE reads. The table has about 930,000 distinct CDR3 sequences, almost 30% seen once. The sample was also linked to a second study, of T cells of mothers and their children.

The sample comprised blood. These receptors were collected from a woman aged 40 to 49 in good health.

V usage is TRBV6-5 and J usage is TRBJ2-1, with D uncertain. This CDR3 is built from 13 residues. Trimming took 6 bases from V and 5 from J, leaving 11 bases between them. Per germline, CDR1 MNHEY and CDR2 SVGAGI. CDR3 protein: CASRTRPHNEQFF. As DNA, the CDR3 is TGTGCCAGCAGGACTCGGCCCCACAATGAGCAGTTCTTC.

This clonotype has only a few counts. The chain combines TRBV20-1 with TRBJ2-1; a weak D match, TRBD2 (7 bases). Deletions cut 4 bases from V and 10 bases from J, with 14 bases between. From germline, CDR1 is DFQATT and CDR2 SNEGSKA (reference sequence). The CDR3 consists of 12 residues. The CDR3: CSATSGTYEQFF. CDR3 in DNA: TGCAGTGCTACCAGCGGGACATACGAGCAGTTCTTC.

The chain has TRBV6-5 and TRBJ1-4; the match to TRBD1 covers 7 bases. The CDR3 covers 14 residues. CDR1 MNHEY and CDR2 SVGAGI come from the germline V gene. J lost 8 bases, V lost 4 bases, and 7 bases had no gene match. The CDR3 nucleotides read TGTGCCAGCAGTTTTAACAGGGGTGTGGAAAAACTGTTTTTT. Protein product: CASSFNRGVEKLFF.

This clonotype was seen a handful of times. This chain connects TRBV11-2 to TRBJ2-1; TRBD1 or TRBD2 may be the D gene (5 bases each). Germline-derived CDR1 and CDR2 are SGHAT and FQNNGV. The V end was cut by 5 bases, the J end by 8 bases, with 16 bases between. This CDR3 spans 14 amino acids. CDR3 sequence reads: CASSGYEGLDEQFF. CDR3 DNA sequence: TGTGCCAGCAGCGGATATGAGGGGCTGGATGAGCAGTTCTTC.

The J gene is TRBJ1-5, the V gene TRBV7-2; 8 bases are shared with TRBD1. Germline assignment: CDR1 SGHTA and CDR2 FQGNSA. The CDR3 is 13 amino acids. Germline trimming cut 6 bases from V and 5 bases from J; bases unmatched to any gene: 3. In DNA, the CDR3 is TGTGCCAGCAGTGACAGGGGCCATCAGCCCCAGCATTTT. This encodes CASSDRGHQPQHF.

V and J are TRBV7-8 and TRBJ2-1; no clear D gene. Trimming removed 5 bases from V and 8 bases from J, with 13 bases in between. There are 13 residues in the CDR3. CDR1 SGHVS and CDR2 FQNEAQ come from the germline V gene. The CDR3 sequence: CASSPTRSDEQFF. The CDR3, as DNA: TGTGCCAGCAGCCCCACCCGTTCCGATGAGCAGTTCTTC.

This clonotype showed up many times. The chain links TRBV3-1 to TRBJ2-1, with D possibly matching TRBD1 (5 bases). The germline V and J ends were trimmed by 4 bases and 4 bases, with 11 bases remaining between them. This CDR3 spans 14 amino acids. Germline CDR1 LGHDT, CDR2 YNNKEL (reference sequence). The CDR3 nucleotides are TGTGCCAGCAGCCGAGATTACAGGTACAATGAGCAGTTCTTC. Protein product: CASSRDYRYNEQFF.

On this clonotype: A read error is possible here, since a much larger clone lies one base away. The J gene is TRBJ2-3, the V gene TRBV4-3, with no clear D. This CDR3 comprises 14 residues. Germline-derived CDR1 and CDR2 are LGHNA and YSLEER. The CDR3 loop reads CTSSQEGRSDTQYF. CDR3 bases: TGCACCAGCAGCCAAGAAGGCCGATCAGATACGCAGTATTTT.

The gene calls are TRBV11-2 and TRBJ1-2, with D possibly being TRBD1 (5 bases). V was pared by 2 bases and J by 6 bases, with 25 bases between. Looked up from germline, CDR1 is SGHAT and CDR2 is FQNNGV. The CDR3 is 18 residues long. This CDR3 is CASSLSFGGQHTMDGYTF. CDR3 DNA: TGTGCCAGCAGCTTATCCTTCGGAGGACAACACACTATGGATGGCTACACCTTC.

The CDR3 protein is CASTGTELYYTF. CDR3 sequence (DNA): TGCGCCAGCACCGGGACAGAGCTTTACTACACCTTC. V usage is TRBV5-1 and J usage is TRBJ1-2, with 7 bases lining up with TRBD1. CDR1 is SGHRS, CDR2 YFSETQ, per germline. There are 12 residues in the CDR3. Unmatched junction bases numbered 9, after V lost 6 bases and J lost 10 bases.

The chain combines TRBV7-2 with TRBJ2-5; TRBD1 or TRBD2 may be the D gene (6 bases each). Trimming stripped 2 bases from V and 5 bases from J, with 12 bases between. This CDR3 spans 14 amino acids. CDR1 and CDR2 (germline): SGHTA, FQGNSA. The CDR3 is CASSLWGARETQYF. The CDR3, as DNA: TGTGCCAGCAGCTTATGGGGGGCCAGGGAGACCCAGTACTTC. Using reference TRBV7-2 and TRBJ2-5 for the parts outside the CDR3, the full variable domain is GAGVSQSPSNKVTEKGKDVELRCDPISGHTALYWYRQSLGQGLEFLIYFQGNSAPDKSGLPSDRFSAERTGGSVSTLTIQRTQQEDSAVYLCASSLWGARETQYFGPGTRLLVL.

This clonotype was seen a handful of times. This rearrangement joins TRBV13 to TRBJ2-7, with 7 bases identical to TRBD2. Germline loops: CDR1 PRHDT, CDR2 FYEKMQ (reference sequence). V lost 5 bases to trimming and J lost 3 bases; unmatched junction nucleotides: 10. This CDR3 contains 15 residues. The CDR3 DNA is TGTGCCAGCAGCCCGGGGGGACTGGGGATCTACGAGCAGTACTTC. Amino acids: CASSPGGLGIYEQYF.

The gene calls are TRBV14 and TRBJ2-7; D is undetermined. V was pared by 1 base and J by 9 bases, with 13 bases between. Germline V gene sequence: CDR1 SGHDN, CDR2 FVKESK. CDR3 length: 13 amino acids. The CDR3 bases are TGTGCCAGCAGCCAAGGGGAAGTTTCGCGGCAGTACTTC. Protein: CASSQGEVSRQYF.

As to this clonotype: One base away lies a much larger clone, so this may be a sequencing read error. This chain joins TRBV7-2 and TRBJ2-1, with 12 bases identical to TRBD2. The DNA end favors TRBJ2-7, so the J call may be wrong. The CDR3 covers 15 residues. Germline CDR1 SGHTA, CDR2 FQGNSA. CDR3 residues: CASSSSGGVYNEQYF. CDR3 nucleotides: TGTGCCAGCAGCTCTAGCGGGGGGGTCTACAATGAGCAGTACTTC.

As DNA, the CDR3 is TGTGCCAGCAGTAGCACCGGGGAGCTGTTTTTT. It is translated as CASSSTGELFF. J is TRBJ2-2 and V is TRBV7-3; D uncertain. V lost 6 bases to trimming and J lost 4 bases, with 3 bases between them. This CDR3 is built from 11 residues. The germline CDR1 and CDR2 sequences are SGHTA and FQGTGA.

This clonotype occurred a few times. The V call is TRBV4-2, the J call TRBJ2-5; 7 bases match TRBD2. J was trimmed by 5 bases and V by 1 base; bases with no gene match: 4. Germline V CDR1 and CDR2: LGHNA, YNFKEQ. CDR3 size: 14 residues. The CDR3 here is CASSQGQLAETQYF. CDR3 nucleotides: TGTGCCAGCAGCCAAGGGCAACTAGCGGAGACCCAGTACTTC.

In this sample, this clonotype turned up a few times. The V gene is TRBV10-3, the J gene TRBJ2-7; the D is unclear. V gave up 3 bases and J gave up 1 base, with 13 bases separating them. The CDR3 has 15 residues. The germline CDR1 and CDR2 sequences are ENHRY and SYGVKD. This CDR3 is CAISETPGSSYEQYF. CDR3 bases: TGTGCCATCAGTGAAACCCCCGGCAGTTCCTACGAGCAGTACTTC.

The sample holds a few counts of this clonotype. The rearrangement links TRBV12-3 or TRBV12-4 to TRBJ2-1, with 7 bases identical to TRBD2. With 5 bases clipped from V and 7 bases from J, the junction kept 8 bases outside the gene matches. This CDR3 has 14 amino acids. DNA for the CDR3: TGTGCCAGCAGTCTCGCCGGGACTATAAATGAGCAGTTCTTC. Protein: CASSLAGTINEQFF.

CDR3 residues: CASTWWDSYEAFF. DNA for the CDR3: TGTGCCAGCACCTGGTGGGACAGCTATGAAGCTTTCTTT. J is TRBJ1-1 and V is TRBV12-3 or TRBV12-4; 7 positions agree with TRBD1. The CDR3 is 13 amino acids. The V gene end was trimmed by 7 bases and the J gene end by 7 bases; junction bases not matched to a gene: 9.

This clonotype was seen at least ten times. The gene calls are TRBV6-1 and TRBJ1-4; D unresolved. V was pared by 2 bases and J by 5 bases, with 18 bases between. The CDR3 is 17 residues long. The germline V gene has CDR1 MNHNS and CDR2 SASEGT. The CDR3 DNA reads as TGTGCCAGCAGTGAATTTCCCGGCCCGAGTCCAAATGAAAAACTGTTTTTT. It specifies CASSEFPGPSPNEKLFF.

For this clonotype: This sequence may be a read error, since a much larger clone differs from it by one base. The rearrangement links TRBV7-2 to TRBJ2-7, with unresolved D. Trimming took 4 bases from V and 1 from J, leaving 5 bases between them. Germline CDR1 SGHTA, CDR2 FQGNSA. There are 12 residues in the CDR3. The CDR3: CASSYQSYEQYF. The CDR3 nucleotides are TGTGCCAGCAGCTACCAGTCCTACGAGCAGTACTTC.

At least ten counts were recorded for this clonotype. The chain uses TRBV20-1 and TRBJ2-7; a possible D gene is TRBD1 (6 bases). This CDR3 comprises 12 residues. Trimming removed 6 bases at V and 5 bases at J, with 14 bases between. CDR1 and CDR2 (germline): DFQATT, SNEGSKA (reference sequence). The CDR3 loop is CSASQGSDEQYF. CDR3 DNA: TGCAGTGCATCTCAGGGGAGTGACGAGCAGTACTTC.

The V gene is TRBV7-9, the J gene TRBJ2-5; TRBD1 matches 7 bases. Germline V gives CDR1 SEHNR, CDR2 FQNEAQ (reference sequence). The ends lost 1 base at V and 5 bases at J; junction bases unmatched: 10. The CDR3 totals 16 residues. Written as DNA, the CDR3 is TGTGCCAGCAGCTTAGTGTCAGGGGGTCGGCGGGAGACCCAGTACTTC. Its protein is CASSLVSGGRRETQYF.

This clonotype was seen more than once but under ten times. The rearrangement joins TRBV19 to TRBJ2-7; D gene uncertain. V was cut by 5 bases and J by 1 base, with 15 bases left in between. Germline CDR1 and CDR2: LNHDA and SQIVND (reference sequence). The CDR3 has 15 amino acids. The CDR3 protein is CASSPSVNPSYEQYF. The DNA for the CDR3 is TGTGCCAGTAGTCCCTCGGTGAATCCATCCTACGAGCAGTACTTC.

The table lists this clonotype with many counts. The J gene is TRBJ2-7, the V gene TRBV7-3, with a weak D call TRBD2 (6 bases). V was shortened by 6 bases and J by 0 bases, with 12 bases between the two germline ends. CDR1 and CDR2 from the germline V gene are SGHTA and FQGTGA. This CDR3 spans 14 amino acids. The CDR3, as DNA: TGTGCCAGCAGTTCAGTCGGGGGCTCCTACGAGCAGTACTTC. Encoded protein: CASSSVGGSYEQYF.

The chain carries TRBV5-1 and TRBJ1-5; D uncertain. CDR1 and CDR2 from the germline V gene are SGHRS and YFSETQ. There are 15 residues in the CDR3. V was clipped by 4 bases and J by 6 bases, with 17 bases between them. CDR3 region: CASSLDGIEGQPQHF. The CDR3 DNA reads as TGCGCCAGCAGCCTAGACGGAATAGAGGGTCAGCCCCAGCATTTT. Variable domain in full (rest from reference TRBV5-1 and TRBJ1-5): KAGVTQTPRYLIKTRGQQVTLSCSPISGHRSVSWYQQTPGQGLQFLFEYFSETQRNKGNFPGRFSGRQFSNSRSEMNVSTLELGDSALYLCASSLDGIEGQPQHFGDGTRLSIL.

This clonotype appeared many times. This rearrangement joins TRBV10-3 to TRBJ2-7, with 8 nucleotides matching TRBD1. J was trimmed by 0 bases and V by 8 bases; bases with no gene match: 3. The CDR3 contains 13 residues. The germline gives CDR1 ENHRY, CDR2 SYGVKD. This chain's CDR3 is CAIGDRTSYEQYF. The CDR3, as DNA: TGTGCCATCGGGGACAGGACCTCCTACGAGCAGTACTTC.

Turning to this clonotype: Germline and junction disagree at one end, which may indicate a read error. The CDR3 sequence is CASSPPGGYSEQCF. Written as DNA, the CDR3 is TGTGCCAGCAGCCCCCCAGGAGGCTACAGTGAGCAGTGCTTC. The chain joins TRBV9 to TRBJ2-7; possible D gene TRBD2, 5 bases. This CDR3 has 14 residues. In germline, CDR1 is SGDLS, CDR2 YYNGEE.

The chain recombines TRBV7-2 with TRBJ2-5; D is ambiguous. Trimming took 1 base from V and 0 from J, leaving 6 bases between them. The germline gives CDR1 SGHTA, CDR2 FQGNSA. CDR3 length: 14 residues. The CDR3 loop is CASSLEDNQETQYF. CDR3 nucleotides: TGTGCCAGCAGCTTAGAAGACAACCAAGAGACCCAGTACTTC.

V usage is TRBV6-6 and J usage is TRBJ2-7, with 11 bases identical to TRBD1. The length of the CDR3 is 15 residues. The ends lost 6 bases at V and 7 bases at J; junction bases unmatched: 11. Germline CDR1 MNHNY, CDR2 SVGAGI (reference sequence). The CDR3 is CASSDRTGGHNEQYF. The CDR3 bases are TGTGCCAGCAGCGATCGGACAGGGGGCCACAATGAGCAGTACTTC.

As concerns this clonotype: A read error may explain this, as a much larger clone is one base away. The chain links TRBV7-2 to TRBJ1-2; no reliable D call. With 4 bases removed from V and 2 bases from J, the gap between germline ends came to 8 bases. Germline lookup yields CDR1 SGHTA and CDR2 FQGNSA. The CDR3 runs to 13 residues. CDR3 nucleotides: TGTGCCAGCAGCTCGGACTGGAACTATGGCTACACCTTC. The encoded protein is CASSSDWNYGYTF.

Concerning this clonotype: It may be a read error: a sequence one base away is much more abundant. For the CDR3, the DNA is TGCGCCAGCAGCCAGGGGGCCCTTACCTACAGTGAGCAGTTCTTC. Translated: CASSQGALTYSEQFF. The chain combines TRBV5-1 with TRBJ2-1, with 8 bases matching TRBD1. Germline assignment: CDR1 SGHRS and CDR2 YFSETQ. The CDR3 has 15 residues.